The present T cell receptor beta chain was sequenced within a study of shared clonotypes between healthy human individuals. TCRdb's table, derived via immunoSEQ multiplex PCR, lists solely in-frame clones and lacks some. The table lists some 1,600,000 clones, 95% to 99% of them singletons. Whole-study results and caveats: All-four-donor shared clonotypes had higher generation probabilities than non-shared clonotypes did.

Notes on this clone: The antigen is unknown.

The CDR3 sequence is 17 residues long. The chain links TRBV21-1 to TRBJ2-7; the D call TRBD1 from the table was never checked on the DNA. TRBV21-1 is assigned pseudogene status. What was sequenced was naive CD4+ T cells sorted from blood. The subset is: CD45RA+ positively selected. The clonotype originates from a man between 25 and 39 years old in good health. The CDR3 loop reads CASSKVRGGQEGYEQYF. CDR3 in DNA: TGTGCCAGCAGCAAAGTCAGGGGGGGACAGGAGGGATACGAGCAGTACTTC.